These 10 T cell receptor beta chains were sequenced from one sample in a study of T-cell memory formation after mild COVID-19. TCRdb independently ran MiXCR on the 5' RACE reads; one entry per CDR3 protein. The table has roughly 240,000 distinct CDR3 sequences, 15% seen once. The source material was PBMCs or a T cell subset sorted from them (not recorded which). These TCRs come from an adult woman who had mild COVID-19 (a few samples of this study predate the infection). Cell type and time point are not known.

This clonotype was detected many times. This rearrangement joins TRBV9 to TRBJ2-2, with D perhaps matching TRBD1 (5 bases). CDR3 length: 13 residues. Germline CDR1 is SGDLS and CDR2 is YYNGEE. Trimming took off 3 bases at V and 4 bases at J, with 7 bases between the two ends. This CDR3 is CASSEGFTGELFF. CDR3 in DNA: TGTGCCAGCAGCGAGGGGTTCACCGGGGAGCTGTTTTTT.

The V and J genes are TRBV3-1 and TRBJ2-7, with 8 bases that match TRBD2. CDR1 and CDR2 (germline): LGHDT, YNNKEL (reference sequence). Trimming cost V 2 bases and J 7 bases; bases outside gene matches: 7. The CDR3 is made up of 14 amino acids. The CDR3 nucleotides read TGTGCCAGCAGCCAATCCGGGACTAGTCGGGAGCAGTACTTC. Amino acids: CASSQSGTSREQYF.

CDR3 nucleotides: TGTGCCAGCAGTTATGCAGGGGGCGGTCAGCCCCAGCATTTT. Protein product: CASSYAGGGQPQHF. The V call is TRBV12-3 or TRBV12-4, the J call TRBJ1-5; TRBD1 matches 8 bases. J lost 6 bases, V lost 4 bases, and 5 bases had no gene match. The CDR3 sequence is 14 residues long.

This clonotype was seen more than once but under ten times. CDR3 sequence (DNA): TGTGCCAGCAGCGGACGGAACTATGGCTACACCTTC. As protein: CASSGRNYGYTF. The genes are TRBV6-6 and TRBJ1-2; D unresolved. This CDR3 is built from 12 residues. V lost 6 bases and J lost 2, with 7 bases in between. Germline CDR1 is MNHNY and CDR2 is SVGAGI (reference sequence).

V and J are TRBV19 and TRBJ1-2; the D is unclear. The V end was cut by 5 bases, the J end by 2 bases, with 18 bases between. The CDR3 is 16 amino acids. Germline V gives CDR1 LNHDA, CDR2 SQIVND (reference sequence). CDR3 nucleotide sequence: TGTGCCAGTAGTCCCACGTGGAAATTGGGCAACTATGGCTACACCTTC. It is translated as CASSPTWKLGNYGYTF.

This chain links TRBV20-1 with TRBJ1-4, with 10 bases identical to TRBD1. CDR3 length equals 14 residues. The germline V gene encodes CDR1 DFQATT and CDR2 SNEGSKA (reference sequence). Unmatched junction bases numbered 9, after V lost 6 bases and J lost 8 bases. The CDR3 nucleotides read TGCAGTGCACAGACCGACAGGGGGCTAGAAAAACTGTTTTTT. It yields the protein CSAQTDRGLEKLFF.

This clonotype appeared many times. This chain uses TRBV29-1 with TRBJ2-2; D not certain. The CDR3 consists of 14 residues. Trimming left V 4 bases short and J 1 base short, with 10 bases between. CDR1 SQVTM and CDR2 ANQGSEA come from the germline V gene. CDR3 sequence reads: CSVAPSVNTGELFF. The CDR3 coding sequence is TGCAGCGTTGCTCCCTCAGTGAACACCGGGGAGCTGTTTTTT.

A word on this clonotype: One junction end disagrees with the germline gene, perhaps due to a read error. V is TRBV7-9 and J is TRBJ2-7; a possible D gene is TRBD2 (7 bases). Per germline, CDR1 SEHNR and CDR2 FQNEAQ (reference sequence). The CDR3 is made up of 13 amino acids. CDR3 bases: TGTGCCATCAGCCAAGTGGGGGGGCACGAGCAGTACTTC. Protein sequence: CAISQVGGHEQYF.

The sample holds a few counts of this clonotype. The chain joins TRBV6-2 or TRBV6-3 to TRBJ1-1; weak D call: TRBD1 (5 bases). This CDR3 spans 12 amino acids. V gave up 8 bases and J gave up 6 bases, with 13 bases separating them. Per the germline V gene, CDR1 is MNHEY and CDR2 is SVGEGT. The CDR3, as DNA: TGTGCCAGCGGGATTGGGGCGTCTGAAGCTTTCTTT. Amino acid sequence: CASGIGASEAFF.

This clonotype has more than one count but fewer than ten. The V and J genes are TRBV19 and TRBJ2-2; D perhaps matches TRBD2 (6 bases). The germline gives CDR1 LNHDA, CDR2 SQIVND (reference sequence). The CDR3 length is 14 residues. V was cut by 3 bases and J by 9 bases, with 14 bases left in between. For the CDR3, the DNA is TGTGCCAGTAGTATGCGGGGAGGATCCCGGGAGCTGTTTTTT. It encodes CASSMRGGSRELFF.